Following are 18 T cell receptor beta chains from one sample sequenced in a study of CD8 T cells in Susac syndrome. With random hexamers, reverse transcription was performed on about 0.5 to 1 ug of RNA. TCRdb passed the immunoSEQ multiplex PCR reads through MiXCR, listing each CDR3 protein once. The sample gives over 100,000 distinct CDR3 sequences, roughly 94% of which show up once; 0.25% to 0.3% is in the top ten. The sequenced sample was CD8+ T cells from PBMCs. The receptors were sampled from a human donor with Susac syndrome.

The chain carries TRBV12-3 or TRBV12-4 and TRBJ2-1; D tentatively reads TRBD1 or TRBD2 (6 bases each). Deletions cut 2 bases from V and 10 bases from J, with 9 bases between. The length of the CDR3 is 12 residues. The CDR3 coding sequence is TGTGCCAGCAGTTTATCGGGGGCGGAGCAGTTCTTC. Encoded protein: CASSLSGAEQFF.

The chain recombines TRBV3-1 with TRBJ1-2, with D unclear. This CDR3 comprises 13 residues. Germline CDR1 reads LGHDT; CDR2 reads YNNKEL (reference sequence). Trimming shortened V by 3 bases and J by 7 bases, and 12 bases separated the two germline ends. Here the CDR3 reads CASSQGTLGGYTF. The CDR3, as DNA: TGTGCCAGCAGCCAGGGCACCCTCGGTGGCTACACCTTC.

This chain joins TRBV2 and TRBJ2-5; D gene uncertain. The CDR3 consists of 12 residues. Germline CDR1 and CDR2: SNHLY and FYNNEI. The ends were cut back, 2 bases at V and 7 bases at J, with 8 bases in the middle. DNA of the CDR3: TGTGCCAGCAGTGAACGGTGGGGGACCCAGTACTTC. This encodes CASSERWGTQYF.

The V gene is TRBV4-2, the J gene TRBJ2-1; unclear D gene. Germline lookup yields CDR1 LGHNA and CDR2 YNFKEQ. This CDR3 contains 16 residues. Trimming removed 0 bases at V and 1 base at J, with 10 bases between. CDR3 region: CASSQEERDSYNEQFF. CDR3 in DNA: TGTGCCAGCAGCCAAGAGGAAAGAGATTCCTACAATGAGCAGTTCTTC.

In its sample, this clonotype was seen once. The chain links TRBV12-3 or TRBV12-4 to TRBJ2-7; TRBD1 matches at 8 bases. This CDR3 is built from 14 residues. V was pared by 8 bases and J by 3 bases, with 9 bases of the junction left unmatched. The CDR3 nucleotides read TGTGCCAGCGGCACAGGGGGACTGGACTACGAGCAGTACTTC. Amino acid sequence: CASGTGGLDYEQYF.

The chain carries TRBV20-1 and TRBJ2-7, with a weak D call TRBD1 (6 bases). CDR3 size: 14 residues. The germline V gene has CDR1 DFQATT and CDR2 SNEGSKA (reference sequence). V was clipped by 0 bases and J by 2 bases, with 11 bases between them. CDR3 nucleotide sequence: TGCAGTGCTAGAGATAGACAGGACCCCTACGAGCAGTACTTC. Amino acids: CSARDRQDPYEQYF.

The chain couples TRBV19 to TRBJ2-1, with D tentatively TRBD2 (6 bases). The CDR3 loop spans 14 amino acids. CDR1 and CDR2 from the germline V gene are LNHDA and SQIVND (reference sequence). With 7 bases removed from V and 10 bases from J, the gap between germline ends came to 20 bases. The CDR3 sequence: CASKAGPLVIEQFF. For the CDR3, the DNA is TGTGCCAGTAAGGCGGGGCCCCTCGTCATCGAGCAGTTCTTC. Looking up the rest from reference TRBV19 and TRBJ2-1 gives the full variable domain: DGGITQSPKYLFRKEGQNVTLSCEQNLNHDAMYWYRQDPGQGLRLIYYSQIVNDFQKGDIAEGYSVSREKKESFPLTVTSAQKNPTAFYLCASKAGPLVIEQFFGPGTRLTVL.

The chain has TRBV5-5 and TRBJ2-3; 10 nucleotides align to TRBD1. Trimming at V came to 4 bases and at J to 4 bases, leaving 6 bases not matched to a gene. CDR3 length equals 15 residues. Germline-derived CDR1 and CDR2 are SGHKS and YYEKEE (reference sequence). CDR3 in amino acids: CASSIWTGGPDTQYF. Written as DNA, the CDR3 is TGTGCCAGCAGCATCTGGACAGGGGGGCCAGATACGCAGTATTTT.

V is TRBV27 and J is TRBJ1-2, with 7 bases identical to TRBD1. The CDR3 runs 12 residues. V gave up 7 bases and J gave up 8 bases; unmatched junction bases: 7. From germline, CDR1 is MNHEY and CDR2 SMNVEV (reference sequence). In DNA, the CDR3 is TGTGCCAGCAAGGGAGGGGGCTTGGGCTACACCTTC. This sequence encodes CASKGGGLGYTF.

The chain carries TRBV11-2 and TRBJ2-3; D might be TRBD2 (6 bases). Germline V gene sequence: CDR1 SGHAT, CDR2 FQNNGV. This CDR3 region has 16 residues. With 4 bases removed from V and 2 bases from J, the gap between germline ends came to 16 bases. The CDR3 sequence: CASSYLTGGVTDTQYF. The DNA for the CDR3 is TGTGCCAGCAGCTATTTAACCGGGGGAGTCACAGATACGCAGTATTTT.

The rearrangement joins TRBV5-4 to TRBJ2-7; D is perhaps TRBD1 or TRBD2 (5 bases each). V lost 0 bases to trimming and J lost 2 bases, with 9 bases between them. CDR1 SGHNT and CDR2 YYREEE come from the germline V gene (reference sequence). The CDR3 consists of 14 residues. CDR3 protein: CASSLAGSPYEQYF. CDR3 nucleotides: TGTGCCAGCAGCTTGGCAGGGAGCCCCTACGAGCAGTACTTC.

This sequence joins TRBV6-6 and TRBJ1-2; tentatively, D is TRBD1 (5 bases). There are 15 residues in the CDR3. Per the germline V gene, CDR1 is MNHNY and CDR2 is SVGAGI (reference sequence). Trimming shortened V by 5 bases and J by 3 bases, and 16 bases separated the two germline ends. CDR3 in amino acids: CASSKKDKEYYGYTF. In DNA form, the CDR3 reads TGTGCCAGCAGTAAAAAGGACAAGGAGTACTATGGCTACACCTTC.

The V gene is TRBV3-1, the J gene TRBJ2-7; D gene ambiguous. The CDR3 spans 14 residues. Germline assignment: CDR1 LGHDT and CDR2 YNNKEL (reference sequence). Trimming shortened V by 3 bases and J by 3 bases, and 12 bases separated the two germline ends. The CDR3 protein is CASSHSPGFYEQYF. The CDR3 coding sequence is TGTGCCAGCAGCCACTCTCCTGGGTTCTACGAGCAGTACTTC.

This chain connects TRBV29-1 to TRBJ2-5; TRBD1 might be the D (6 bases). Trimming removed 0 bases from V and 5 bases from J, with 10 bases in between. In germline, CDR1 is SQVTM, CDR2 ANQGSEA. The CDR3 has 13 amino acids. CDR3: CSVEEGTGETQYF. CDR3 nucleotides: TGCAGCGTTGAAGAGGGAACAGGGGAGACCCAGTACTTC.

This clonotype was counted once. The genes are TRBV29-1 and TRBJ1-2, with D hard to call. The CDR3 runs to 11 residues. V was clipped by 7 bases and J by 1 base, with 7 bases between them. Germline CDR1 and CDR2: SQVTM and ANQGSEA. This CDR3 is CSALNNYGYTF. DNA for the CDR3: TGCAGCGCGTTGAATAACTATGGCTACACCTTC.

This clonotype turned up a few times. V gene TRBV19 combines with J gene TRBJ2-7; TRBD2 is a possible D gene (6 bases). From germline, CDR1 is LNHDA and CDR2 SQIVND (reference sequence). There are 14 residues in the CDR3. V shed 8 bases and J shed 5 bases, with 19 bases lying between them. In nucleotides, the CDR3 is TGTGCCAGTGGCGACGGGGGACCGCGCCACGAGCAGTACTTC. Its translation: CASGDGGPRHEQYF.

The genes are TRBV29-1 and TRBJ2-2; D remains unclear. Germline assignment: CDR1 SQVTM and CDR2 ANQGSEA. Trimming removed 0 bases at V and 2 bases at J, with 13 bases between. The CDR3 has 16 amino acids. CDR3 nucleotides: TGCAGCGTTGAAGATGGTCGAACTGGAAACACCGGGGAGCTGTTTTTT. Translation gives CSVEDGRTGNTGELFF.

The chain couples TRBV29-1 to TRBJ1-2, with unresolved D. The germline V and J ends were trimmed by 4 bases and 8 bases, with 11 bases remaining between them. This CDR3 is 11 amino acids long. Germline V CDR1 and CDR2: SQVTM, ANQGSEA. This CDR3 reads CSVVSGGGYTF. The CDR3 bases are TGCAGCGTTGTGAGCGGTGGCGGCTACACCTTC.